The rows below give T cell receptor beta chains drawn from one sample of a study of T cell changes during pregnancy in multiple sclerosis. Profiling relied on immunoSEQ multiplex PCR, and the TCRdb table lists in-frame clones only, not all of them. The sample includes tens of thousands of clones, over 85% seen only once; the top ten take about 2.8%. Sequencing was performed on CD8+ T cells from peripheral blood mononuclear cells, taken in the third trimester of pregnancy. These receptors originate from a female donor with multiple sclerosis, enrolled in a pregnancy study. CDR3s include the opening cysteine and the closing phenylalanine or tryptophan. The order of the fields is clone size, J gene, V gene, D gene, CDR3 DNA, CDR3 protein. The D gene is left open where the match is weak. Only part of the rows carry a size: once, few, many, or a class if the clone is expanded.

abundance: NA
j_gene: TRBJ1-2
v_gene: TRBV5-6
d_gene: TRBD1
CDR3nt: TGTGCCAGCGGTCTCGGGACAGGGAGCTATGGCTACACCTTC
CDR3aa: CASGLGTGSYGYTF

abundance: NA
j_gene: TRBJ2-3
v_gene: TRBV28
d_gene: NA
CDR3nt: TGTGCCAGCAGTCCCCTGGCGAGGGGCACAGATACGCAGTATTTT
CDR3aa: CASSPLARGTDTQYF

abundance: NA
j_gene: TRBJ2-3
v_gene: TRBV5-1
d_gene: TRBD2
CDR3nt: TGCGCCAGCAGCTTGGTGGGACTAGCAACAGATACGCAGTATTTT
CDR3aa: CASSLVGLATDTQYF

abundance: NA
j_gene: TRBJ1-2
v_gene: TRBV5-1
d_gene: NA
CDR3nt: TGCGCCAGCAGCTTGGCTTTGGGGGGGGCCGGAAAGAACTATGGCTACACCTTC
CDR3aa: CASSLALGGAGKNYGYTF

abundance: NA
j_gene: TRBJ1-4
v_gene: TRBV7-2
d_gene: NA
CDR3nt: TGTGCCAGCAGCTTAGGTTTTTCCCTGACTAATGAAAAACTGTTTTTT
CDR3aa: CASSLGFSLTNEKLFF

abundance: NA
j_gene: TRBJ2-2
v_gene: TRBV7-8
d_gene: TRBD2
CDR3nt: TGTGCCAGCAGCTTACGGGCGGGAGGGATCGGCACCGGGGAGCTGTTTTTT
CDR3aa: CASSLRAGGIGTGELFF

abundance: NA
j_gene: TRBJ2-2
v_gene: TRBV27
d_gene: TRBD2
CDR3nt: TGTGCCAGCCGAATAGCGGGAGAGCCCCCATACACCGGGGAGCTGTTTTTT
CDR3aa: CASRIAGEPPYTGELFF

abundance: NA
j_gene: TRBJ2-5
v_gene: TRBV7-6
d_gene: TRBD2
CDR3nt: TGTGCCAGCAGCCTACTAGCGTTACAAGAGACCCAGTACTTC
CDR3aa: CASSLLALQETQYF

abundance: once
j_gene: TRBJ2-5
v_gene: TRBV7-8
d_gene: NA
CDR3nt: TGTGCCAGCAGCTTAGGGCAGAAAGAGACCCAGTACTTC
CDR3aa: CASSLGQKETQYF

abundance: NA
j_gene: TRBJ2-2
v_gene: TRBV11-3
d_gene: TRBD2
CDR3nt: TGTGCCAGCAGCTTAGCGGGAGGGAACACCGGGGAGCTGTTTTTT
CDR3aa: CASSLAGGNTGELFF

abundance: NA
j_gene: TRBJ2-7
v_gene: TRBV6-5
d_gene: TRBD1
CDR3nt: TGTGCCAGCAGTACAGGGGTCCCCTACGAGCAGTACTTC
CDR3aa: CASSTGVPYEQYF

abundance: NA
j_gene: TRBJ1-1
v_gene: TRBV27
d_gene: TRBD1
CDR3nt: TGTGCCAGCAGTCCGGACAGGGCATTCGGGACTGAAGCTTTCTTT
CDR3aa: CASSPDRAFGTEAFF

abundance: NA
j_gene: TRBJ1-1
v_gene: TRBV13
d_gene: TRBD1
CDR3nt: TGTGCCAGCAGTTACCTTACAGGGGACACTGAAGCTTTCTTT
CDR3aa: CASSYLTGDTEAFF

abundance: NA
j_gene: TRBJ2-1
v_gene: TRBV9
d_gene: TRBD1
CDR3nt: TGTGCCAGCAGCGGCGGGACAGGGACGGGCAATGAGCAGTTCTTC
CDR3aa: CASSGGTGTGNEQFF

abundance: NA
j_gene: TRBJ1-2
v_gene: TRBV9
d_gene: TRBD1
CDR3nt: TGTGCCAGCAGCCCCTGGACAGGGCCAAACTATGGCTACACCTTC
CDR3aa: CASSPWTGPNYGYTF

abundance: NA
j_gene: TRBJ2-7
v_gene: TRBV7-9
d_gene: NA
CDR3nt: TGTGCCAGCAGCTTAGACCCGGTCTACGAGCAGTACTTC
CDR3aa: CASSLDPVYEQYF

abundance: NA
j_gene: TRBJ1-2
v_gene: TRBV5-5
d_gene: NA
CDR3nt: TGTGCCAGCAGCACCCCCGAGGGAACTTATGGCTACACCTTC
CDR3aa: CASSTPEGTYGYTF

abundance: NA
j_gene: TRBJ2-4
v_gene: TRBV19
d_gene: TRBD1
CDR3nt: TGTGCCAGTAGTATCCCGGGACAGGGGTTTTTTCTTAACTTC
CDR3aa: CASSIPGQGFFLNF

abundance: NA
j_gene: TRBJ1-4
v_gene: TRBV2
d_gene: TRBD1
CDR3nt: TGTGCCAGCAGATACTGGACAGGGGAGGGTGAAAAACTGTTTTTT
CDR3aa: CASRYWTGEGEKLFF

abundance: NA
j_gene: TRBJ2-7
v_gene: TRBV27
d_gene: TRBD2
CDR3nt: TGTGCCAGCAGTTTAAGCGGGAGGGTCTACGAGCAGTACTTC
CDR3aa: CASSLSGRVYEQYF

abundance: once
j_gene: TRBJ1-4
v_gene: TRBV7-9
d_gene: NA
CDR3nt: TGTGCCAGCAGCTTATCAAATGAAAAACTGTTTTTT
CDR3aa: CASSLSNEKLFF

abundance: NA
j_gene: TRBJ1-2
v_gene: TRBV6-1
d_gene: TRBD1
CDR3nt: TGTGCCAGCAGTGGCTGGACAGGTTTGGCCTATGGCTACACCTTC
CDR3aa: CASSGWTGLAYGYTF

abundance: NA
j_gene: TRBJ2-2
v_gene: TRBV7-8
d_gene: NA
CDR3nt: TGTGCCAGCAGCTTAAGAGGGAGAACCGGGGAGCTGTTTTTT
CDR3aa: CASSLRGRTGELFF

abundance: NA
j_gene: TRBJ2-2
v_gene: TRBV29-1
d_gene: TRBD1
CDR3nt: TGCAGCGCCACCGGGACAGGGCTGACCGGGGAGCTGTTTTTT
CDR3aa: CSATGTGLTGELFF

abundance: NA
j_gene: TRBJ1-1
v_gene: TRBV4-1
d_gene: NA
CDR3nt: TGCGCCAGCATGGGGGGGAACACTGAAGCTTTCTTT
CDR3aa: CASMGGNTEAFF

abundance: NA
j_gene: TRBJ2-3
v_gene: TRBV5-1
d_gene: NA
CDR3nt: TGCGCCAGCAGCTTGAAGGGGGCTGGGCGGGGACGCACAGATACGCAGTATTTT
CDR3aa: CASSLKGAGRGRTDTQYF

abundance: NA
j_gene: TRBJ2-2
v_gene: TRBV27
d_gene: TRBD2
CDR3nt: TGTGCCAGCACTTCTAGGGCTAGCGGGAGCCATAGGACCGGGGAGCTGTTTTTT
CDR3aa: CASTSRASGSHRTGELFF

abundance: few
j_gene: TRBJ1-1
v_gene: TRBV29-1
d_gene: TRBD1
CDR3nt: TGCAGCGCATCCGGGACAGGGGGCCGGAGCACTGAAGCTTTCTTT
CDR3aa: CSASGTGGRSTEAFF

abundance: NA
j_gene: TRBJ2-7
v_gene: TRBV29-1
d_gene: NA
CDR3nt: TGCAGCGCCGATGGCCCGGGTTACGAGCAGTACTTC
CDR3aa: CSADGPGYEQYF

abundance: NA
j_gene: TRBJ1-5
v_gene: TRBV19
d_gene: NA
CDR3nt: TGTGCCAGTGATCCGGGGGTAGTGTTGGATCAGCCCCAGCATTTT
CDR3aa: CASDPGVVLDQPQHF

abundance: NA
j_gene: TRBJ1-3
v_gene: TRBV29-1
d_gene: TRBD1
CDR3nt: TGCAGCGTTGGGGGTGGACAGGGCCCTGGAAACACCATATATTTT
CDR3aa: CSVGGGQGPGNTIYF

abundance: NA
j_gene: TRBJ1-1
v_gene: TRBV11-2
d_gene: NA
CDR3nt: TGTGCCAGCAGCGTAACGGGGAACACTGAAGCTTTCTTT
CDR3aa: CASSVTGNTEAFF

abundance: NA
j_gene: TRBJ2-3
v_gene: TRBV2
d_gene: TRBD1
CDR3nt: TGTGCCAGCATTCTTATGACAGGGAGCACAGATACGCAGTATTTT
CDR3aa: CASILMTGSTDTQYF

abundance: NA
j_gene: TRBJ1-1
v_gene: TRBV19
d_gene: TRBD1
CDR3nt: TGTGCCACCACTGACAGGGGGCGTATGAACACTGAAGCTTTCTTT
CDR3aa: CATTDRGRMNTEAFF

abundance: NA
j_gene: TRBJ1-2
v_gene: TRBV28
d_gene: TRBD1
CDR3nt: TGTGCCAGCAGTTTTCGGGTGGTCAGGGGGATCCAGGACTATGGCTACACCTTC
CDR3aa: CASSFRVVRGIQDYGYTF

abundance: NA
j_gene: TRBJ1-1
v_gene: TRBV7-3
d_gene: NA
CDR3nt: TGTGCCAGCAGCTTAACCGGGAACACTGAAGCTTTCTTT
CDR3aa: CASSLTGNTEAFF

abundance: NA
j_gene: TRBJ2-5
v_gene: TRBV10-3
d_gene: NA
CDR3nt: TGTGCCATCCGGACCGGGGGCGGGAGCTATCAAGAGACCCAGTACTTC
CDR3aa: CAIRTGGGSYQETQYF

abundance: NA
j_gene: TRBJ2-3
v_gene: TRBV9
d_gene: TRBD1
CDR3nt: TGTGCCAGCAGCGTGGGACAGGCTAGCACAGATACGCAGTATTTT
CDR3aa: CASSVGQASTDTQYF

abundance: NA
j_gene: TRBJ2-5
v_gene: TRBV27
d_gene: NA
CDR3nt: TGTGCCAGCAGGATGCGGTCCCAAGAGACCCAGTACTTC
CDR3aa: CASRMRSQETQYF

abundance: NA
j_gene: TRBJ2-7
v_gene: TRBV27
d_gene: TRBD2
CDR3nt: TGTGCCAGCAGTTTAATGACTAGCGGGAACTACGAGCAGTACTTC
CDR3aa: CASSLMTSGNYEQYF

abundance: NA
j_gene: TRBJ1-2
v_gene: TRBV9
d_gene: NA
CDR3nt: TGTGCCAGCAGCGTAGGAAAGCGAAGCTATGGCTACACCTTC
CDR3aa: CASSVGKRSYGYTF

abundance: NA
j_gene: TRBJ2-3
v_gene: TRBV15
d_gene: NA
CDR3nt: TGTGCCGTCGAGCGCCTCCCAGGGGATACGCAGTATTTT
CDR3aa: CAVERLPGDTQYF

abundance: NA
j_gene: TRBJ2-1
v_gene: TRBV28
d_gene: TRBD2
CDR3nt: TGTGCCAGCAGCCCTCTAGCGGGGGGAAATGAGCAGTTCTTC
CDR3aa: CASSPLAGGNEQFF

abundance: NA
j_gene: TRBJ1-2
v_gene: TRBV4-1
d_gene: NA
CDR3nt: TGCGCCAGCAGCCGAGGGTTTGGCTACACCTTC
CDR3aa: CASSRGFGYTF

abundance: NA
j_gene: TRBJ1-2
v_gene: TRBV10-1
d_gene: NA
CDR3nt: TGCGCCAGCAGTGATCACTCGGGGGAGAACTATGGCTACACCTTC
CDR3aa: CASSDHSGENYGYTF

abundance: NA
j_gene: TRBJ1-1
v_gene: TRBV5-6
d_gene: TRBD1
CDR3nt: TGTGCCAGCAGCATGATGACAGGGGCCTACACTGAAGCTTTCTTT
CDR3aa: CASSMMTGAYTEAFF

abundance: NA
j_gene: TRBJ2-1
v_gene: TRBV6-1
d_gene: NA
CDR3nt: TGTGCCAGCAGAGAAGTAGGGGCGGATGAGCAGTTCTTC
CDR3aa: CASREVGADEQFF

abundance: NA
j_gene: TRBJ2-1
v_gene: TRBV11-1
d_gene: TRBD2
CDR3nt: TGTGCCAGCAGCTTAAATTGGGCCAGCGGGAGGGACAATGAGCAGTTCTTC
CDR3aa: CASSLNWASGRDNEQFF

abundance: once
j_gene: TRBJ2-3
v_gene: TRBV29-1
d_gene: TRBD2
CDR3nt: TGCAGCGTTGAAGATCTTAGGGGAGGGACAGATACGCAGTATTTT
CDR3aa: CSVEDLRGGTDTQYF

abundance: NA
j_gene: TRBJ1-1
v_gene: TRBV28
d_gene: NA
CDR3nt: TGTGCCAGCAGTTTCCAAGTCGGTACTACCACTGAAGCTTTCTTT
CDR3aa: CASSFQVGTTTEAFF

abundance: once
j_gene: TRBJ2-5
v_gene: TRBV4-3
d_gene: TRBD1
CDR3nt: TGCGCCAGCAGCCAAAAACAGGGGGCAGCAGAGACCCAGTACTTC
CDR3aa: CASSQKQGAAETQYF